These 26 T cell receptor beta chains originate from one sample sequenced in a study of identical twins. TCRdb called the 5' RACE reads again in MiXCR, with one record for every CDR3 protein. The table shows around 480,000 distinct CDR3 sequences, with roughly an eighth occurring only once. This same sample was also taken into another study, of yellow fever vaccine responses in identical twins.

Material for sequencing was CD4+ T cells sorted from blood. Source of these receptors: a woman under 30 in good health.

This clonotype was observed a few times. V is TRBV11-1 and J is TRBJ2-3; D may be TRBD1 (6 bases). V lost 3 bases to trimming and J lost 0 bases, with 22 bases between them. CDR1 is SGHAT and CDR2 is FQDESV in the germline V gene (reference sequence). The CDR3 sequence is 19 residues long. The CDR3 region is CASSLGRLNRQASTDTQYF. The CDR3, as DNA: TGTGCCAGCAGCTTGGGCCGCTTAAACAGACAGGCCAGCACAGATACGCAGTATTTT. Complete variable domain (other parts from reference TRBV11-1 and TRBJ2-3): EAEVAQSPRYKITEKSQAVAFWCDPISGHATLYWYRQILGQGPELLVQFQDESVVDDSQLPKDRFSAERLKGVDSTLKIQPAELGDSAMYLCASSLGRLNRQASTDTQYFGPGTRLTVL.

This clonotype appeared many times. The rearrangement uses TRBV7-8 and TRBJ2-2; a possible D gene is TRBD2 (6 bases). This CDR3 is built from 14 residues. Germline-derived CDR1 and CDR2 are SGHVS and FQNEAQ. The V end was cut by 5 bases, the J end by 3 bases, with 10 bases between. CDR3 protein: CASSVQRDTGELFF. The DNA of the CDR3 is TGTGCCAGCAGCGTCCAGCGGGACACCGGGGAGCTGTTTTTT.

Only a few counts were recorded for this clonotype. The rearrangement joins TRBV5-5 to TRBJ2-7; possible D gene TRBD1, 6 bases. The CDR3 loop spans 13 amino acids. CDR1 and CDR2 from the germline V gene are SGHKS and YYEKEE (reference sequence). The V gene lost 5 bases and the J gene lost 4 bases, with 13 bases spanning the gap. CDR3 sequence reads: CASRPDSRYEQYF. The DNA of the CDR3 is TGTGCCAGCAGGCCGGACAGTCGGTACGAGCAGTACTTC.

This clonotype was observed a few times. CDR3 nucleotides: TGCGCCAGCAGCACCACTTCGGCCGGGCAGACCCAGTACTTC. This encodes CASSTTSAGQTQYF. This chain connects TRBV5-1 to TRBJ2-5; D is unresolved. CDR3 length: 14 amino acids. V was cut by 4 bases and J by 6 bases, with 16 bases left in between. CDR1 and CDR2 (germline): SGHRS, YFSETQ.

Ten or more counts support this clonotype. V usage is TRBV6-1 and J usage is TRBJ1-2, with TRBD1 matching over 9 bases. The CDR3 loop spans 14 amino acids. Looked up from germline, CDR1 is MNHNS and CDR2 is SASEGT. Germline trimming cut 10 bases from V and 2 bases from J; bases unmatched to any gene: 8. Here the CDR3 reads CATSRGTGNYGYTF. CDR3 DNA: TGTGCCACCTCAAGGGGGACAGGGAACTATGGCTACACCTTC.

This clonotype was observed a handful of times. V and J are TRBV7-2 and TRBJ2-1, with 14 bases lining up with TRBD2. CDR1 and CDR2 (germline): SGHTA, FQGNSA. J lost 5 bases, V lost 1 base, and 1 base had no gene match. This CDR3 region has 16 residues. CDR3 sequence: CASSLGGLAGDNEQFF. The CDR3 DNA is TGTGCCAGCAGCTTAGGGGGACTAGCGGGGGACAATGAGCAGTTCTTC.

The chain employs TRBV2 and TRBJ2-7; 14 bases agree with TRBD2. Looked up from germline, CDR1 is SNHLY and CDR2 is FYNNEI. With V trimmed by 6 bases and J by 6 bases, 4 bases remained unmatched. The CDR3 contains 14 residues. The CDR3 nucleotides read TGTGCCAGCAGGGCAGGGACTAGCGGGAGCGAGCAGTACTTC. Translated, it gives CASRAGTSGSEQYF.

The sample holds a few counts of this clonotype. The chain recombines TRBV7-3 with TRBJ2-7, with 13 bases fitting TRBD2. V trimming: 10 bases; J trimming: 2 bases; junction bases outside the gene matches: 17. There are 18 residues in the CDR3. Germline CDR1 reads SGHTA; CDR2 reads FQGTGA. CDR3 protein: CAILPPRLAGGPPYEQYF. In DNA, the CDR3 is TGTGCCATCCTACCCCCCCGACTAGCGGGGGGACCGCCCTACGAGCAGTACTTC.

This clonotype was seen many times. The V gene is TRBV12-3 or TRBV12-4, the J gene TRBJ1-5; D perhaps matches TRBD1 (5 bases). V gave up 3 bases and J gave up 6 bases, with 9 bases separating them. CDR3 length equals 13 residues. The CDR3 protein is CASSFRVGQPQHF. The CDR3 region has the DNA TGTGCCAGCAGTTTCAGGGTAGGTCAGCCCCAGCATTTT.

This chain uses TRBV27 with TRBJ2-1, with D uncertain. V dropped 1 base and J dropped 4 bases, with 17 bases sitting between them. CDR1 is MNHEY, CDR2 SMNVEV, per germline (reference sequence). The CDR3 totals 17 residues. CDR3 nucleotides: TGTGCCAGCAGTTTATATATGTCCAGCACCCCTTACAATGAGCAGTTCTTC. Its translation: CASSLYMSSTPYNEQFF.

In DNA form, the CDR3 reads TGCGCCAGCAGCATTTGGACTAGCAGGGACCTGAATGAGCAGTTCTTC. This codes for CASSIWTSRDLNEQFF. The V and J genes are TRBV5-1 and TRBJ2-1; TRBD2 aligns across 8 bases. The CDR3 totals 16 residues. Germline lookup yields CDR1 SGHRS and CDR2 YFSETQ. After removal of 4 bases from V and 7 bases from J, the junction contained 13 bases not matched to a gene. The whole variable domain, filled in from reference TRBV5-1 and TRBJ2-1, reads KAGVTQTPRYLIKTRGQQVTLSCSPISGHRSVSWYQQTPGQGLQFLFEYFSETQRNKGNFPGRFSGRQFSNSRSEMNVSTLELGDSALYLCASSIWTSRDLNEQFFGPGTRLTVL.

This clonotype has only a few counts. The chain has TRBV2 and TRBJ2-2; D tentatively fits TRBD1 or TRBD2 (5 bases each). In germline, CDR1 is SNHLY, CDR2 FYNNEI. Trimming removed 7 bases at V and 5 bases at J, with 11 bases between. The CDR3 sequence is 13 residues long. The CDR3 nucleotides read TGTGCCAGCAACAACTGGGGGACCGGGGAGCTGTTTTTT. This gives the protein CASNNWGTGELFF.

V and J are TRBV5-1 and TRBJ2-7, with D possibly TRBD1 on 6 matching bases. Germline V gene data show CDR1 as SGHRS and CDR2 as YFSETQ. Trimming shortened V by 0 bases and J by 6 bases, and 16 bases separated the two germline ends. The CDR3 length is 15 residues. The CDR3 DNA reads TGCGCCAGCAGCTTGGAGGGTAGTCAGGGGCTCGAGCAGTACTTC. Its translation is CASSLEGSQGLEQYF.

The V and J genes are TRBV10-2 and TRBJ2-1; 8 bases are a match to TRBD1. The V gene end was trimmed by 2 bases and the J gene end by 5 bases; junction bases not matched to a gene: 2. The CDR3 consists of 14 residues. CDR1 and CDR2 from the germline V gene are WSHSY and SAAADI. The CDR3 nucleotides read TGCGCCAGCAGTGAGGGGACAGGAAACAATGAGCAGTTCTTC. Amino acids: CASSEGTGNNEQFF.

The J gene is TRBJ2-7, the V gene TRBV7-9; the match to TRBD1 covers 8 bases. The V and J ends lost 7 bases and 2 bases, in that order; junction bases with no gene match: 7. There are 14 residues in the CDR3. Germline-derived CDR1 and CDR2 are SEHNR and FQNEAQ (reference sequence). This CDR3 is CASNPSGGPYEQYF. CDR3 nucleotides: TGTGCCAGCAACCCTTCAGGGGGCCCCTACGAGCAGTACTTC. The complete variable domain, with remaining parts taken from reference TRBV7-9 and TRBJ2-7, reads DTGVSQNPRHKITKRGQNVTFRCDPISEHNRLYWYRQTLGQGPEFLTYFQNEAQLEKSRLLSDRFSAERPKGSFSTLEIQRTEQGDSAMYLCASNPSGGPYEQYFGPGTRLTVT.

This chain links TRBV7-9 with TRBJ1-1, with D perhaps TRBD1 (5 bases). There are 16 residues in the CDR3. CDR1 SEHNR and CDR2 FQNEAQ come from the germline V gene (reference sequence). V was shortened by 7 bases and J by 0 bases, with 18 bases between the two germline ends. This CDR3 reads CASTSLGRLMNTEAFF. The CDR3 DNA reads as TGTGCCAGCACCTCCTTGGGGCGCCTAATGAACACTGAAGCTTTCTTT.

A few counts support this clonotype. The chain employs TRBV7-9 and TRBJ2-5; TRBD2 agrees at 13 bases. This CDR3 region has 15 residues. Germline CDR1 reads SEHNR; CDR2 reads FQNEAQ (reference sequence). The V gene end was trimmed by 5 bases and the J gene end by 5 bases; junction bases not matched to a gene: 5. The CDR3: CASSTGTSGAETQYF. The DNA of the CDR3 is TGTGCCAGCAGCACAGGGACTAGCGGGGCGGAGACCCAGTACTTC.

This clonotype came up a few times. The chain carries TRBV29-1 and TRBJ2-2, with D unresolved. CDR3 length: 14 amino acids. Germline loops: CDR1 SQVTM, CDR2 ANQGSEA. V gave up 5 bases and J gave up 1 base, with 11 bases separating them. CDR3 sequence reads: CSVSRTQNTGELFF. As DNA, the CDR3 is TGCAGCGTTAGCAGAACACAGAACACCGGGGAGCTGTTTTTT.

This clonotype occurred many times. J is TRBJ2-4 and V is TRBV12-3 or TRBV12-4, with D tentatively TRBD1 (6 bases). V dropped 7 bases and J dropped 3 bases, with 13 bases sitting between them. The CDR3 spans 14 residues. The CDR3 reads CASTQGDIKNIQYF. The CDR3, as DNA: TGTGCCAGCACCCAAGGGGACATCAAAAACATTCAGTACTTC.

This clonotype occurred a few times. The V and J genes are TRBV10-3 and TRBJ2-5; D may match TRBD1 or TRBD2 (7 bases each). Germline V lookup: CDR1 ENHRY, CDR2 SYGVKD. V lost 5 bases to trimming and J lost 5 bases, with 12 bases between them. This CDR3 comprises 13 residues. The CDR3 DNA sequence: TGTGCCATCAGTCACAGGGGAGGGGAGACCCAGTACTTC. Translating gives CAISHRGGETQYF.

The sample holds one count of this clonotype. The chain couples TRBV2 to TRBJ1-2; a weak D match, TRBD1 (5 bases). The CDR3 runs to 13 residues. Deletions cut 7 bases from V and 4 bases from J, with 13 bases between. CDR1 is SNHLY and CDR2 is FYNNEI in the germline V gene. CDR3 bases: TGTGCCAGCATTCAGGGAGTCGGCTATGGCTACACCTTC. Translating it yields CASIQGVGYGYTF.

In its sample, this clonotype was seen many times. The chain carries TRBV7-2 and TRBJ2-1; no clear D gene. This CDR3 is 12 amino acids long. Germline V lookup: CDR1 SGHTA, CDR2 FQGNSA. Between the trimmed V and J ends, which lost 2 bases and 7 bases, there was a span of 6 bases. In DNA, the CDR3 is TGTGCCAGCAGCTTAACGGTAAATGAGCAGTTCTTC. This gives the protein CASSLTVNEQFF.

V and J are TRBV29-1 and TRBJ2-5; D gene unclear. The germline gives CDR1 SQVTM, CDR2 ANQGSEA. The V and J ends lost 6 bases and 2 bases respectively, with 4 bases between them. This CDR3 region has 10 residues. CDR3 region: CSVFQETQYF. CDR3 DNA sequence: TGCAGCGTCTTTCAAGAGACCCAGTACTTC.

The chain has TRBV7-2 and TRBJ2-5, with a tentative D call TRBD1 (6 bases). CDR1 is SGHTA, CDR2 FQGNSA, per germline. V lost 5 bases and J 4 bases, leaving 17 bases between the germline ends. This CDR3 is built from 15 residues. The CDR3 reads CASSKSSARGETQYF. CDR3 DNA: TGTGCCAGCAGCAAATCCAGTGCCAGGGGAGAGACCCAGTACTTC.

Ten or more counts support this clonotype. The chain has TRBV7-8 and TRBJ2-7; TRBD2 matches 12 bases. J gave up 6 bases and V 5 bases, and 8 bases lay outside the gene matches. The CDR3 is made up of 15 amino acids. Germline V gene sequence: CDR1 SGHVS, CDR2 FQNEAQ. CDR3 sequence: CASSGRLAGVTEQYF. The CDR3, as DNA: TGTGCCAGCAGCGGGCGACTAGCGGGAGTGACCGAGCAGTACTTC. The full variable domain, rest sourced from reference TRBV7-8 and TRBJ2-7, is GAGVSQSPRYKVAKRGQDVALRCDPISGHVSLFWYQQALGQGPEFLTYFQNEAQLDKSGLPSDRFFAERPEGSVSTLKIQRTQQEDSAVYLCASSGRLAGVTEQYFGPGTRLTVT.

The V and J genes are TRBV2 and TRBJ2-7, with D possibly matching TRBD2 (6 bases). CDR1 is SNHLY and CDR2 is FYNNEI in the germline V gene. The CDR3 runs to 14 residues. The ends were cut back, 7 bases at V and 5 bases at J, with 18 bases in the middle. The CDR3 DNA reads as TGTGCCAGCACTAGACTAGGGCTACTGGACGAGCAGTACTTC. Amino acid sequence: CASTRLGLLDEQYF. Full variable domain (outside the CDR3, taken from reference TRBV2 and TRBJ2-7): EPEVTQTPSHQVTQMGQEVILRCVPISNHLYFYWYRQILGQKVEFLVSFYNNEISEKSEIFDDQFSVERPDGSNFTLKIRSTKLEDSAMYFCASTRLGLLDEQYFGPGTRLTVT.